This T cell receptor beta chain emerged from a study of blood T cell repertoires in COVID-19 (TCRdb year 2020). For the study in its entirety: Samples from collaborators originated in the United States, Italy and Spain and spanned both the acute and convalescent phases of COVID-19. The prospective study material was composed of cDNA or gDNA derived from T cells, B-cell-depleted T cells, or PBMCs. A freely available public database, intended as a resource for researchers studying the immune response to SARS-CoV-2, is where the repertoires were released. Samples were obtained from the ongoing ImmuneRACE study (first 160 participants) and from 1,200 or so subjects provided by 6 global collaborators. Deeply sampled blood TCRbeta repertoires from subjects exposed to, actively infected with, or recovered from COVID-19 were included in the dataset. Sample metadata almost always included a de-identified subject ID, COVID-19 status, age in years and sex. Where available, HLA class I and class II types were obtained from metadata supplied by the sample provider rather than from assay-based typing. Points the paper makes about the study in general: The amount of clinical and demographic metadata varied by source and participant and was provided uncurated.

Taken from cysteine to phenylalanine, the CDR3 has 13 residues. The sequence is cut down to CDR3 DNA, 39 bases in frame from base 1. V and J are trimmed by 4 bases and 4 bases, and the gene matches miss 4 bases of the junction. Looking up the germline V gene yields CDR1 LGHNA and CDR2 YNFKEQ. TCRbeta CDR3 regions were amplified from genomic DNA using the immunoSEQ Assay, a bias-controlled multiplex PCR. Under the source paper's analysis protocol: Within the assay, amplification of reference gene primers was used to estimate how many nucleated cells each sample contained. To quantify the absolute abundance of each unique TCRbeta CDR3 rearrangement, sequence reads were collapsed and filtered. For each sample, productive Simpson clonality was calculated by taking the square root of Simpson's diversity index across productive rearrangements. The table was pulled from immuneACCESS by TCRdb, which kept in-frame rearrangements only. Such tables lose some clones; where checked, under half of the loss comes from unresolved V genes, and the rest has no known cause. That table gives V, J and clone size, and the DNA gave D and trimming. The sample data list roughly 120,000 clones, and roughly 92% of these were observed just once. The ten largest make up 2.1% of the sample.

As for this clone: Its binding antigen is unknown. Per-base quality was not reported, and no clone a single base away is much larger than it.

In Seattle, one collaborating source enrolled patients while the infection was active and tracked those patients longitudinally over the course of disease. Each collaborating institution followed its own protocols to collect whole blood in K2EDTA tubes. For TCRbeta analysis, collaborator samples were shipped as frozen whole blood, as isolated PBMCs, or as DNA extracted from either sample type. The rearranged segments are TRBV4-2 and TRBJ2-7; the junction holds 7 bases that match TRBD2. The sample taken for sequencing was peripheral blood. The receptor was derived from a man aged 50-59 years with COVID-19, enrolled during active disease. The bases read TGTGCCAGCAGCCCGACAGCGGGGTACGAGCAGTACTTC. Translated, this gives CASSPTAGYEQYF.